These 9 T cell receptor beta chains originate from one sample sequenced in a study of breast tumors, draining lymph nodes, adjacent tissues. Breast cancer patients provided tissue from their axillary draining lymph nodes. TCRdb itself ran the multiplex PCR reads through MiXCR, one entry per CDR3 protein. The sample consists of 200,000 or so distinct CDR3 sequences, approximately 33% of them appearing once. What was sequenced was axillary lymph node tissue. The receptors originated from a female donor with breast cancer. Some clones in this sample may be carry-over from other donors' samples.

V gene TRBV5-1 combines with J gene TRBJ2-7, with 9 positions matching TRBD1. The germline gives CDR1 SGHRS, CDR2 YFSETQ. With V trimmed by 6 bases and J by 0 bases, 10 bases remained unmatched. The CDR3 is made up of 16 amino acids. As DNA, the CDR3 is TGCGCCAGCACCACGACAGGGGGGGTACACTCCTACGAGCAGTACTTC. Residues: CASTTTGGVHSYEQYF.

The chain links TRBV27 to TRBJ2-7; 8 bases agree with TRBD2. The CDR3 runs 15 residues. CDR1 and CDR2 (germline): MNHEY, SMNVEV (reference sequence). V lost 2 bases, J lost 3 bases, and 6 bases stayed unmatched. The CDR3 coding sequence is TGTGCCAGCAGTTTAACAAGCGGGAGCATCTACGAGCAGTACTTC. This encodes CASSLTSGSIYEQYF.

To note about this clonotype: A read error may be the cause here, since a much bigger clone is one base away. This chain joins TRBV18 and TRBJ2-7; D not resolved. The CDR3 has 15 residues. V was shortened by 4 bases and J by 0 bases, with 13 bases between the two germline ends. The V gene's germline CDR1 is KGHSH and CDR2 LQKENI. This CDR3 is CASSQPGVSSYEQYF. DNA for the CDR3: TGTGCCAGCTCACAGCCCGGAGTGAGCTCCTACGAGCAGTACTTC.

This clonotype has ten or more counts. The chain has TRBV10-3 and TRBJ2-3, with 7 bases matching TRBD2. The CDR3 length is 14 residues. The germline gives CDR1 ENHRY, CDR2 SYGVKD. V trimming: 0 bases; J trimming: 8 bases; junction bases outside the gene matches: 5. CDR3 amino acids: CAISESGGEGTQYF. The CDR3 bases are TGTGCCATCAGTGAGTCCGGCGGGGAGGGTACGCAGTATTTT.

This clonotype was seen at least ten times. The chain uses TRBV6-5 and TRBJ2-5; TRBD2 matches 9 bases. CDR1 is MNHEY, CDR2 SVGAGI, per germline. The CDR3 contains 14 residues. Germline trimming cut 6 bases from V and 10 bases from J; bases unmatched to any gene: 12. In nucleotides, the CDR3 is TGTGCCAGCAGAACGGGGCTAGCGGGGAGAGTCCAGTACTTC. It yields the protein CASRTGLAGRVQYF.

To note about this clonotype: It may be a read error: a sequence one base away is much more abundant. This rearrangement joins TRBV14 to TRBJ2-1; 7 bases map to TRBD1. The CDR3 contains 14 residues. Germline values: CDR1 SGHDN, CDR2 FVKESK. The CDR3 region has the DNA TGTGCCAGCAGCCGGGGACAGAATTACAATGAGCAGTCCTTC. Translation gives CASSRGQNYNEQSF.

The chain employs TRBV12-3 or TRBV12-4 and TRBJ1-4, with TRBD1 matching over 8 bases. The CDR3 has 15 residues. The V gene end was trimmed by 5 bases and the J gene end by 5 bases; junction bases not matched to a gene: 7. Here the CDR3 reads CASSGTGEGNEKLFF. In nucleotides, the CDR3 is TGTGCCAGCAGTGGGACAGGTGAGGGAAATGAAAAACTGTTTTTT.

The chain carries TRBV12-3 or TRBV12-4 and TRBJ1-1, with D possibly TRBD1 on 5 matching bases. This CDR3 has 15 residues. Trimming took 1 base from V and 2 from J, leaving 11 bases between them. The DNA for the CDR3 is TGTGCCAGCAGTTTAGGACAGTTATACAACACTGAAGCTTTCTTT. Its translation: CASSLGQLYNTEAFF.

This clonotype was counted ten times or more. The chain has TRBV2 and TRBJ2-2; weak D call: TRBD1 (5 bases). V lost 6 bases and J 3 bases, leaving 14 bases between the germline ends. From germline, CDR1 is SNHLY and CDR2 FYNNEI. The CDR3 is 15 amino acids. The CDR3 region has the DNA TGTGCCAGCAGAGGAGTTAGGGGCTACACCGGGGAGCTGTTTTTT. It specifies CASRGVRGYTGELFF.